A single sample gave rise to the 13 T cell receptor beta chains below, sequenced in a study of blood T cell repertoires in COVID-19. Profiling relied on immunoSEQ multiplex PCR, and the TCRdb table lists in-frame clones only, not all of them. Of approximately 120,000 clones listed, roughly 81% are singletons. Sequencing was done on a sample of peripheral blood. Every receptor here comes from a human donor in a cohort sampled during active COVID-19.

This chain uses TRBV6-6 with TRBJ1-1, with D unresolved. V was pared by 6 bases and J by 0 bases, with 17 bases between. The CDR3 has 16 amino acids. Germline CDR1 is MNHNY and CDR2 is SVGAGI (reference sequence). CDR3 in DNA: TGTGCCAGCAGCCGCTCGGGAATTACCTTGAACACTGAAGCTTTCTTT. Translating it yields CASSRSGITLNTEAFF.

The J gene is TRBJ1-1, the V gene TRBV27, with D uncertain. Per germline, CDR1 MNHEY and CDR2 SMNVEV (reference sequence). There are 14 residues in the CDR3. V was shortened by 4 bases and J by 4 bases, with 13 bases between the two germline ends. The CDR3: CASSSPIRGTEAFF. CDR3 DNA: TGTGCCAGCAGTTCCCCGATCCGGGGCACTGAAGCTTTCTTT.

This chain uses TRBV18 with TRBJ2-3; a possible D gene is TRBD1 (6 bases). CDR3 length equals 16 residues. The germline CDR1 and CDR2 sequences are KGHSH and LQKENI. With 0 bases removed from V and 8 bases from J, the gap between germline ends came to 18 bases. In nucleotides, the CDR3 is TGTGCCAGCTCACCACCGTCCAGGGGCGCCCGAAGTACGCAGTATTTT. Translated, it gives CASSPPSRGARSTQYF.

The CDR3: CASRGQTGELFF. In DNA form, the CDR3 reads TGTGCCAGTAGGGGACAGACCGGGGAGCTGTTTTTT. The rearrangement links TRBV19 to TRBJ2-2; 7 nucleotides line up with TRBD1. V shed 6 bases and J 5 bases; nucleotides not matched to a gene: 0. The V gene's germline CDR1 is LNHDA and CDR2 SQIVND (reference sequence). The CDR3 runs 12 residues.

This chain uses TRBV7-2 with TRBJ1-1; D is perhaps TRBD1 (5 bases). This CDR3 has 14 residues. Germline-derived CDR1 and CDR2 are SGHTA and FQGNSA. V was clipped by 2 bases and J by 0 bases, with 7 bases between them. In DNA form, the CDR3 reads TGTGCCAGCAGCTTAACAGGAGTGAACACTGAAGCTTTCTTT. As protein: CASSLTGVNTEAFF.

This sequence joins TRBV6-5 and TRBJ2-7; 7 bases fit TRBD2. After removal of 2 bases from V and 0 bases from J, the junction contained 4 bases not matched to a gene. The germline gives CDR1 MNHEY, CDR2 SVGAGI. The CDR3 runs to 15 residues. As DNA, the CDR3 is TGTGCCAGCAGTTACCAGTGGACTAGCTCCTACGAGCAGTACTTC. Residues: CASSYQWTSSYEQYF.

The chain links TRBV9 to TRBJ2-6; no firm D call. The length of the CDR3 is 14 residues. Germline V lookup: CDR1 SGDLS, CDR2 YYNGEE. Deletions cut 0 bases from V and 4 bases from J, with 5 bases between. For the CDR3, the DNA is TGTGCCAGCAGCGTAGGCAGGGGGGCCAACGTCCTGACTTTC. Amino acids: CASSVGRGANVLTF.

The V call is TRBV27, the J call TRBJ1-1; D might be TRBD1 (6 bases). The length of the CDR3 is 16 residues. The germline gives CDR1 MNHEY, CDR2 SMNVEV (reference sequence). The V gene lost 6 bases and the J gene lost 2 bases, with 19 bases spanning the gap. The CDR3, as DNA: TGTGCCAGCAGCTCCGTCGTAGGCAGGGGTAACACTGAAGCTTTCTTT. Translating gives CASSSVVGRGNTEAFF.

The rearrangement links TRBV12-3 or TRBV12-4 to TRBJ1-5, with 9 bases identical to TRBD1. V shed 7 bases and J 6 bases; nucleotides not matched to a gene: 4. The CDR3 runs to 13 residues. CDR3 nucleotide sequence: TGTGCCAGCACCAGGGACAGGGTTCAGCCCCAGCATTTT. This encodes CASTRDRVQPQHF.

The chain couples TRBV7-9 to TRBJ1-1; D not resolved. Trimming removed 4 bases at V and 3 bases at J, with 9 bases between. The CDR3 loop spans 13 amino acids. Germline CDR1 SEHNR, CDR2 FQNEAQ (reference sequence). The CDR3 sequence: CASSSFLDTEAFF. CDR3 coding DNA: TGTGCCAGCAGCTCCTTTTTAGACACTGAAGCTTTCTTT. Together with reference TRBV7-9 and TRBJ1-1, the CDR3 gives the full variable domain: DTGVSQNPRHKITKRGQNVTFRCDPISEHNRLYWYRQTLGQGPEFLTYFQNEAQLEKSRLLSDRFSAERPKGSFSTLEIQRTEQGDSAMYLCASSSFLDTEAFFGQGTRLTVV.

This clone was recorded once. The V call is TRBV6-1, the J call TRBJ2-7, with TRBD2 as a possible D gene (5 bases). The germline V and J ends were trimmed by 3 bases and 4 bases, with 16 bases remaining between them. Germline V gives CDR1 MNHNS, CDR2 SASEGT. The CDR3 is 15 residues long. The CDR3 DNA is TGTGCCAGCAGTGATGGGTGGGAGTCCTTTTACGAGCAGTACTTC. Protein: CASSDGWESFYEQYF.

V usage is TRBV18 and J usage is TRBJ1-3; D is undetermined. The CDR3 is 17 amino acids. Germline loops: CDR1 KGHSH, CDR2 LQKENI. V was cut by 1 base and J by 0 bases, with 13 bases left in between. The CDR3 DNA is TGTGCCAGCTCACCACTGGACGGGAAGAGCTCTGGAAACACCATATATTTT. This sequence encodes CASSPLDGKSSGNTIYF.

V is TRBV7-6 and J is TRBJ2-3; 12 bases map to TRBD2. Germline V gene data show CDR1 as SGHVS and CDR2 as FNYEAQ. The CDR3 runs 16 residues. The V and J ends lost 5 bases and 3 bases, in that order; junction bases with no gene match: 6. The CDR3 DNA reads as TGTGCCAGCAGCAAACCTGGACTAGCGGGGACAGATACGCAGTATTTT. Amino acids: CASSKPGLAGTDTQYF.